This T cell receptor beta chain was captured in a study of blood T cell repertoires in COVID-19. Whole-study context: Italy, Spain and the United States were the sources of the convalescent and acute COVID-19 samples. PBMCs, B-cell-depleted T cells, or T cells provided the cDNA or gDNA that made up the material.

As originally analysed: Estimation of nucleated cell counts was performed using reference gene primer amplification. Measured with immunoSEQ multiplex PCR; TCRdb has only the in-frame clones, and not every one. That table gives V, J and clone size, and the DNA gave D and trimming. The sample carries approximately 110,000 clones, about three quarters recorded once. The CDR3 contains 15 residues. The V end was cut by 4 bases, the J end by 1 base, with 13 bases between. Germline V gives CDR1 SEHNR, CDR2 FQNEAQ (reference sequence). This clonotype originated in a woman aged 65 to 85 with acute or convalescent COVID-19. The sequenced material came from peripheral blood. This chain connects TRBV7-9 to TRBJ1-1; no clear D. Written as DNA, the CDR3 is TGTGCCAGCAGCTCTCGGGGATTTAGGAACACTGAAGCTTTCTTT. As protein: CASSSRGFRNTEAFF. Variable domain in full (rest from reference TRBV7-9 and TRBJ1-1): DTGVSQNPRHKITKRGQNVTFRCDPISEHNRLYWYRQTLGQGPEFLTYFQNEAQLEKSRLLSDRFSAERPKGSFSTLEIQRTEQGDSAMYLCASSSRGFRNTEAFFGQGTRLTVV.